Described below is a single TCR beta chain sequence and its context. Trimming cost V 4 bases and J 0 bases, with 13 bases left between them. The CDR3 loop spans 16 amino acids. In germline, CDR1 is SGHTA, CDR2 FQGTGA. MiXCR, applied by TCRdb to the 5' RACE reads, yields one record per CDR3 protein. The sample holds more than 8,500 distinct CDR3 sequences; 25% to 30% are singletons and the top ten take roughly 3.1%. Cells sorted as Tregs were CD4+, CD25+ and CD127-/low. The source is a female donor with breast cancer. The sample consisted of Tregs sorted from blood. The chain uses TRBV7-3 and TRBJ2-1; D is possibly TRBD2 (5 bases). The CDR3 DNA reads TGTGCCAGCAGCTCTTTGGACTCGAGCTCCTACAATGAGCAGTTCTTC. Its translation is CASSSLDSSSYNEQFF.